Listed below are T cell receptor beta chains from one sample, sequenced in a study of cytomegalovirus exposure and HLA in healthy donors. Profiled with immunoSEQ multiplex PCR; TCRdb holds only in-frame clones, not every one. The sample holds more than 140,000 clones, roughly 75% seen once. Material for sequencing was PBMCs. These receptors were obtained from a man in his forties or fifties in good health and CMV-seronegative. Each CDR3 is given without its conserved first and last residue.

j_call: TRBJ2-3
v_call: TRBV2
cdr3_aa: ASSERGGRRDTQY

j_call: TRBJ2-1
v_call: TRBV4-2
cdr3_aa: ASSQDGSGTSGYNEQF

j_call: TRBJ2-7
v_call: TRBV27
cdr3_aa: ASSFLTGVEQY

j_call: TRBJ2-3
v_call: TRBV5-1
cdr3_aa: ASSARGASTDTQY

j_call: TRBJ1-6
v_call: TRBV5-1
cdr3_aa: ASSLGTAGNSPLH

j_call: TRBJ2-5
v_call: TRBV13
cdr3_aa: ASSLVVAGGDQETQY

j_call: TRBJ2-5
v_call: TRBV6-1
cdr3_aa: ASSTLTRGEETQY

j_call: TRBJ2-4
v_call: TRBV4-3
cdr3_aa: ASSLQLTGVAKNIQY

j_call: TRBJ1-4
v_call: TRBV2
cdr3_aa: ASSGQAGGNEKLF

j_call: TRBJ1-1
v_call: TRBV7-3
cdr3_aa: ASSSQVSTEAF

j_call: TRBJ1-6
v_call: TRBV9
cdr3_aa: ASSEENRGSYNSPLH

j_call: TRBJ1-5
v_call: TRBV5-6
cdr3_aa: ASSSFSGLGRQPQH

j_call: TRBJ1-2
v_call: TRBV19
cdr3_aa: ASSVPRVANYGYT

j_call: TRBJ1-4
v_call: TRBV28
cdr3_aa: ASSQAGTGGNEKLF

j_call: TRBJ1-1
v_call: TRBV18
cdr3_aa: ASLAGLNTEAF

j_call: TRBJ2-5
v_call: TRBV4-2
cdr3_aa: ASSYVGSGGEGTQY